The subject of this entry is one TCR beta chain. Ten or more counts support this clonotype. Its antigen is still unknown. Base-call qualities are not available, and no considerably larger clone is one nucleotide away. Library creation used RT-PCR. The instrument given in TCRdb is Illumina HiSeq 2500. TCRdb's own reprocessing of the public reads used fastp at Q25 and MiXCR and kept productive beta chains. Identical CDR3 protein sequences are pooled into one entry, listed with their most common genes and DNA. The sample table records about 700,000 distinct CDR3 sequences; less than 15% of these occur just once. 6.5% to 8% of the sample is in the top ten clones. The record originates from a study of response to subunit inactivated influenza vaccine (dated by TCRdb to the late 2010s). In the study overall: Deep quantitative profiling of the T cell receptor repertoire was used in the study to follow responses to a trivalent subunit inactivated influenza vaccine.

The germline V gene gives CDR1 as SGHRS and CDR2 as YFSETQ. From its cysteine to its phenylalanine, the CDR3 spans 16 amino acids. CDR3 DNA is the only sequence kept; it has 48 bases, read in frame from the first base. V lost 4 bases and J lost 5 bases; the stretch between them is 18 bases long. The investigation overall reported the following: The authors proposed that each seasonal influenza vaccination may bring in only a limited number of new T cells.

The sequences come from PBMCs from blood, collected roughly 2 weeks before vaccination. Rearrangement joined TRBV5-1 to TRBJ2-2; TRBD1 is a weak D gene call, 6 bases matching. This clonotype was sampled from a man aged 45-65 years who received an inactivated influenza vaccine. Donor details come from another sample of the same person, matched by shared clones. The DNA sequence is given as TGCGCCAGCAGCCCCTTAACAGGGCGTGATACCGGGGAGCTGTTTTTT. This translates into CASSPLTGRDTGELFF.